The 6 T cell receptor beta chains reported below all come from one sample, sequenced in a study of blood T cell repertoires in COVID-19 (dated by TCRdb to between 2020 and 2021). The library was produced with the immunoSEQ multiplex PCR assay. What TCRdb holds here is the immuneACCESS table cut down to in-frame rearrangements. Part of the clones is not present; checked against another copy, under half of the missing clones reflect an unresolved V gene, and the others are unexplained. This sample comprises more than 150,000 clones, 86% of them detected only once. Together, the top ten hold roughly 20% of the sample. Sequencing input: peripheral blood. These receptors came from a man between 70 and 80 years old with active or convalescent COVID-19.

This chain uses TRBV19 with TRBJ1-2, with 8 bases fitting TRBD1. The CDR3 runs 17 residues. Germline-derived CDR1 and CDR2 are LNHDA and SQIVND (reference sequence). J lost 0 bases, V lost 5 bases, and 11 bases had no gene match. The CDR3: CASSVTGTGHSNYGYTF. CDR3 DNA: TGTGCCAGTAGTGTAACCGGGACAGGACACTCTAACTATGGCTACACCTTC.

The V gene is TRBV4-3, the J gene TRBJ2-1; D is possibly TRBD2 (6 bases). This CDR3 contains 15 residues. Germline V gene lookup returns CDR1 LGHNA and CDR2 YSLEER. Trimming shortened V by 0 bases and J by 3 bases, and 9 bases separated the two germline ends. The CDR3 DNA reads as TGCGCCAGCAGCCAAGACGGACTAATCTACAATGAGCAGTTCTTC. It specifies CASSQDGLIYNEQFF.

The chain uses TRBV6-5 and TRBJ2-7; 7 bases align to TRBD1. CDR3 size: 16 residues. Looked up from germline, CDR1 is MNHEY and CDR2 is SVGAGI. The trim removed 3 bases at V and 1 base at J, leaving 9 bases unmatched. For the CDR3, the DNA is TGTGCCAGCAGTTATACGAGGGACAGCCCTTCCTACGAGCAGTACTTC. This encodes CASSYTRDSPSYEQYF.

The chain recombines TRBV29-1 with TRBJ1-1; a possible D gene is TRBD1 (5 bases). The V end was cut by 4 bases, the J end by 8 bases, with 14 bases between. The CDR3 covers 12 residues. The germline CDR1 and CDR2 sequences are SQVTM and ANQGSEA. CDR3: CSVVPHRNEAFF. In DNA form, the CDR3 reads TGCAGCGTTGTCCCCCACAGGAACGAAGCTTTCTTT.

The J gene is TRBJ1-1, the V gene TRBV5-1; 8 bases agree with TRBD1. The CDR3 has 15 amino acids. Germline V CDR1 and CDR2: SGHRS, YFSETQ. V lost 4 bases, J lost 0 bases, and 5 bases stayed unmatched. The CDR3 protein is CASSKDRGLNTEAFF. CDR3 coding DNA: TGCGCCAGCAGCAAAGACAGGGGCTTGAACACTGAAGCTTTCTTT.

In nucleotides, the CDR3 is TGTGCCAGCAGCCAGGCGAGCGTGCTGCGGGACAGGGGCTACGAGCAGTACTTC. This gives the protein CASSQASVLRDRGYEQYF. The chain combines TRBV14 with TRBJ2-7; 10 bases match TRBD1. The V segment lost 3 bases and the J segment 3 bases; nucleotides outside the gene matches: 14. CDR1 SGHDN and CDR2 FVKESK come from the germline V gene. This CDR3 comprises 18 residues. The full variable domain, completed using reference TRBV14 and TRBJ2-7, is EAGVTQFPSHSVIEKGQTVTLRCDPISGHDNLYWYRRVMGKEIKFLLHFVKESKQDESGMPNNRFLAERTGGTYSTLKVQPAELEDSGVYFCASSQASVLRDRGYEQYFGPGTRLTVT.